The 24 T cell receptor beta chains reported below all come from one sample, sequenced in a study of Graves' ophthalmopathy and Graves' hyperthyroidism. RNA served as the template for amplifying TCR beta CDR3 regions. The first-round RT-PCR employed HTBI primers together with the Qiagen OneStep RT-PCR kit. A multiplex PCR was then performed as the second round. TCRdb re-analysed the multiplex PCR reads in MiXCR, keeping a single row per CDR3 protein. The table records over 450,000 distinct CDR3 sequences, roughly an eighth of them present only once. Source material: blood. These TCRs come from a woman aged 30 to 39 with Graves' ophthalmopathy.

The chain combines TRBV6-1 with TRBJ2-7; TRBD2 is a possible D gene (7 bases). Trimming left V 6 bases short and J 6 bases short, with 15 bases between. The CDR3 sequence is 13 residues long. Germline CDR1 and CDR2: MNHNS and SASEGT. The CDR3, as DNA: TGTGCCAGCAGGAGGGGGGGATTAAGCGAGCAGTACTTC. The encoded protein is CASRRGGLSEQYF.

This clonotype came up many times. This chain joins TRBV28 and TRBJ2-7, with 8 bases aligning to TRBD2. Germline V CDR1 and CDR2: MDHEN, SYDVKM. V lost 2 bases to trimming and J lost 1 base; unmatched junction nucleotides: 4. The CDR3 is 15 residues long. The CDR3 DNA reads TGTGCCAGCAGTTTACGGGGACTAGAATCCTACGAGCAGTACTTC. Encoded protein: CASSLRGLESYEQYF.

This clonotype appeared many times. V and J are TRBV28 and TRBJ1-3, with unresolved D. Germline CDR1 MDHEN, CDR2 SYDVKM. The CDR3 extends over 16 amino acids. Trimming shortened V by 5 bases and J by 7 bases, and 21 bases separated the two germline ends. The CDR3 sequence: CASSPQRAFERNTIYF. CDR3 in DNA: TGTGCCAGCAGTCCTCAAAGGGCTTTTGAAAGGAACACCATATATTTT.

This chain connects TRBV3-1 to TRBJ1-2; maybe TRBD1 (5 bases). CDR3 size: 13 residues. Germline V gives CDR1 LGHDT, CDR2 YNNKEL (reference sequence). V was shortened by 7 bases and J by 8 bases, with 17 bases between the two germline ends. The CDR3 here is CASKKRQGDGYTF. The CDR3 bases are TGTGCCAGCAAGAAAAGGCAGGGAGACGGCTACACCTTC.

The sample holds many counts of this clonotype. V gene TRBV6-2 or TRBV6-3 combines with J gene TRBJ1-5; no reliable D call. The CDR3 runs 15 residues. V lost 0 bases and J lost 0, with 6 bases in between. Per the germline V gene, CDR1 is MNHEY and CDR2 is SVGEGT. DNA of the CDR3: TGTGCCAGCAGTTACTCGGTTAATAGCAATCAGCCCCAGCATTTT. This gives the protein CASSYSVNSNQPQHF.

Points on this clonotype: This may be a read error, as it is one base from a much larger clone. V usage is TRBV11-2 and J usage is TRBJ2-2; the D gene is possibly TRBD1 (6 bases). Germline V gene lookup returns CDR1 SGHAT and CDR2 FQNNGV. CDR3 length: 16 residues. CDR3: CASSLEVYGDTGELVF. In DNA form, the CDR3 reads TGTGCCAGCAGCTTAGAGGTGTACGGGGACACCGGGGAGCTGGTTTTT.

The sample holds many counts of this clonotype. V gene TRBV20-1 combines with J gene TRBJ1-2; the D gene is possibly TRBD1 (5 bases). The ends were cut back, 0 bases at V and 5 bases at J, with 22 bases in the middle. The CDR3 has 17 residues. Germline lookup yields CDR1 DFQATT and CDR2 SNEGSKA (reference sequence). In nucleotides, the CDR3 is TGCAGTGCTAGAGATCACGCTATAGCGGGGGAAGGGTATGGCTACACCTTC. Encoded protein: CSARDHAIAGEGYGYTF.

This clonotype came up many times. CDR3 amino acids: CASKTPSSYNSPLHF. The CDR3, as DNA: TGTGCCAGCAAAACACCGAGCTCCTATAATTCACCCCTCCACTTT. The rearrangement uses TRBV6-1 and TRBJ1-6; D remains unclear. The CDR3 totals 15 residues. The V and J ends lost 7 bases and 0 bases respectively, with 10 bases between them. CDR1 is MNHNS, CDR2 SASEGT, per germline.

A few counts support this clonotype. This CDR3 reads CASSLGRDRVYEQYF. The CDR3 nucleotides are TGTGCCAGCAGCTTAGGCCGGGACAGAGTTTACGAGCAGTACTTC. The rearrangement joins TRBV11-3 to TRBJ2-7, with 7 nucleotides matching TRBD1. Trimming at V came to 1 base and at J to 4 bases, leaving 7 bases not matched to a gene. CDR1 is SGHNT, CDR2 YENEEA, per germline. The CDR3 extends over 15 amino acids. Full variable domain (outside the CDR3, taken from reference TRBV11-3 and TRBJ2-7): EAGVVQSPRYKIIEKKQPVAFWCNPISGHNTLYWYLQNLGQGPELLIRYENEEAVDDSQLPKDRFSAERLKGVDSTLKIQPAELGDSAVYLCASSLGRDRVYEQYFGPGTRLTVT.

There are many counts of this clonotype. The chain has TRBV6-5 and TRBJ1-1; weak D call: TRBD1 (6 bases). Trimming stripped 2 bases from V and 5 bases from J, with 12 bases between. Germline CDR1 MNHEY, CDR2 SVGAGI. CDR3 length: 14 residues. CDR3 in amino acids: CASSYAGAGTEAFF. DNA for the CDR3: TGTGCCAGCAGTTACGCGGGGGCGGGTACTGAAGCTTTCTTT.

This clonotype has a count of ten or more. CDR3 residues: CASSLTLLGTGELFF. CDR3 DNA: TGCGCCAGCAGCTTGACTCTCCTCGGCACCGGGGAGCTGTTTTTT. V gene TRBV5-1 combines with J gene TRBJ2-2; D remains ambiguous. The V gene's germline CDR1 is SGHRS and CDR2 YFSETQ. The length of the CDR3 is 15 residues. V gave up 1 base and J gave up 4 bases, with 11 bases separating them.

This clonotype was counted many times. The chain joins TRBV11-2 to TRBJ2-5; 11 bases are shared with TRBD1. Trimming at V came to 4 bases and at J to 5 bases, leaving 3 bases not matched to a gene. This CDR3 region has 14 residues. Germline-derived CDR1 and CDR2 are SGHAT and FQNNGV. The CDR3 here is CASSWTGGPETQYF. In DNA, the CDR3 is TGTGCCAGCAGCTGGACAGGGGGCCCGGAGACCCAGTACTTC. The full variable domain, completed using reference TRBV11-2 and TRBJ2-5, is EAGVAQSPRYKIIEKRQSVAFWCNPISGHATLYWYQQILGQGPKLLIQFQNNGVVDDSQLPKDRFSAERLKGVDSTLKIQPAKLEDSAVYLCASSWTGGPETQYFGPGTRLLVL.

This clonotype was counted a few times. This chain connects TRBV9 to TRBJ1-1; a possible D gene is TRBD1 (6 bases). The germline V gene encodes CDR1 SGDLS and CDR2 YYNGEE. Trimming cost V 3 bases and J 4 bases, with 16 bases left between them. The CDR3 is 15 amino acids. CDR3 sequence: CASSAETGLGTEAFF. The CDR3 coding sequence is TGTGCCAGCAGCGCAGAGACAGGTTTGGGCACTGAAGCTTTCTTT.

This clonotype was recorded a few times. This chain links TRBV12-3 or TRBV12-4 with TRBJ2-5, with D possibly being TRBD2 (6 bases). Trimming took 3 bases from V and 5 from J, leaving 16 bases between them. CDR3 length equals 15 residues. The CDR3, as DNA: TGTGCCAGCAGTTTTGGCGGGGACCGTTGGGAGACCCAGTACTTC. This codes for CASSFGGDRWETQYF.

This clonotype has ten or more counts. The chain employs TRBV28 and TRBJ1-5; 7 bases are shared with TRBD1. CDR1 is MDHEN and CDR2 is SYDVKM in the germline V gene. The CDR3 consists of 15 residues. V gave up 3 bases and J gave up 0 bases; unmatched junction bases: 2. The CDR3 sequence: CASSFGTASNQPQHF. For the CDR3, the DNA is TGTGCCAGCAGTTTCGGGACAGCTAGCAATCAGCCCCAGCATTTT.

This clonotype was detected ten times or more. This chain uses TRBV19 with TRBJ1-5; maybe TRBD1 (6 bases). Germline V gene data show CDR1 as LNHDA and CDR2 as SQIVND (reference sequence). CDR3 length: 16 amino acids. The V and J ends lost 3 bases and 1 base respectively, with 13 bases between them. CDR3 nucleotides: TGTGCCAGTAGTATCAGCGGGGGCTGGAGCAATCAGCCCCAGCATTTT. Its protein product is CASSISGGWSNQPQHF.

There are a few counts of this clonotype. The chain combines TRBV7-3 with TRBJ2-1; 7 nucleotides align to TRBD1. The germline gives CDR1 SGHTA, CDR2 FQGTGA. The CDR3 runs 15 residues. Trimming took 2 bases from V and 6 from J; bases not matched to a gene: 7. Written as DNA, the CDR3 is TGTGCCAGCAGCTTAGGCACAGGGGCTTCCAATGAGCAGTTCTTC. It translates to CASSLGTGASNEQFF.

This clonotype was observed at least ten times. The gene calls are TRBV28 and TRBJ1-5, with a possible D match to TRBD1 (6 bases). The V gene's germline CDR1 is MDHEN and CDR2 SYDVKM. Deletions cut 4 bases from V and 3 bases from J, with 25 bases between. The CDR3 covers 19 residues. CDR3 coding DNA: TGTGCCAGCAGTTACGCCAGGGGACAAGCTAAAAACAACAATCAGCCCCAGCATTTT. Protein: CASSYARGQAKNNNQPQHF.

The CDR3 region has the DNA TGTGCCAGCAGCGTGGGTTGGGGAGAAGGGGAGACCCAGTACTTC. As protein: CASSVGWGEGETQYF. The chain uses TRBV9 and TRBJ2-5; D possibly corresponds to TRBD2 (5 bases). The length of the CDR3 is 15 residues. Trimming pared 2 bases from V and 5 bases from J, leaving 16 bases between. Germline V gene sequence: CDR1 SGDLS, CDR2 YYNGEE.

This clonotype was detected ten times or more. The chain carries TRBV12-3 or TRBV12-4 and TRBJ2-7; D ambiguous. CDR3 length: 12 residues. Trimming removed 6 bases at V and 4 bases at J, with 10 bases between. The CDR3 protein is CASSPKSYEQYF. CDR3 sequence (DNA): TGTGCCAGCAGCCCTAAGTCGTACGAGCAGTACTTC.

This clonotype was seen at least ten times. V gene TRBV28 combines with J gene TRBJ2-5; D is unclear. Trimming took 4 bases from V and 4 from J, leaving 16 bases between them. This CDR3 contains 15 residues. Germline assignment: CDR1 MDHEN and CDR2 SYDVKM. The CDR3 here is CASSSGDNRGETQYF. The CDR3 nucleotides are TGTGCCAGCAGTTCTGGGGATAACAGAGGAGAGACCCAGTACTTC. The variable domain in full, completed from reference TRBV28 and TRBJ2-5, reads DVKVTQSSRYLVKRTGEKVFLECVQDMDHENMFWYRQDPGLGLRLIYFSYDVKMKEKGDIPEGYSVSREKKERFSLILESASTNQTSMYLCASSSGDNRGETQYFGPGTRLLVL.

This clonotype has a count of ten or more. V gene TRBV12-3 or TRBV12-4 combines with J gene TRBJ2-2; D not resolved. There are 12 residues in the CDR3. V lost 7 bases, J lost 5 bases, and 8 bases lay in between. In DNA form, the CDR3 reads TGTGCCAGCAAGGCCCCGACCGGGGAGCTGTTTTTT. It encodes CASKAPTGELFF.

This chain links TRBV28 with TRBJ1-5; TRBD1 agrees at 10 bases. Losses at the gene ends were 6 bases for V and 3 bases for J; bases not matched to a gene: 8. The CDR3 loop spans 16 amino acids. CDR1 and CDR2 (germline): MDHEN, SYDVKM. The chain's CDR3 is CASSESDRGANQPQHF. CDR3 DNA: TGTGCCAGCAGCGAGTCGGACAGGGGGGCCAATCAGCCCCAGCATTTT.

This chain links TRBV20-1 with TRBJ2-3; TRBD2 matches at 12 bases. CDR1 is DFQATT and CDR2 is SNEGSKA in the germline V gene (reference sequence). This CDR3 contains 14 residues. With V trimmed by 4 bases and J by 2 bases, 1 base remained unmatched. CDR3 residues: CSATSGRATDTQYF. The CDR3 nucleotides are TGCAGTGCTACTAGCGGGAGGGCCACAGATACGCAGTATTTT.